Shown below are 3 T cell receptor beta chains from a single sample sequenced in a study of T cell changes during pregnancy in multiple sclerosis. Assay used: immunoSEQ multiplex PCR; TCRdb lists only in-frame clones, some missing. The repertoire has around 85,000 clones, roughly nine tenths of them found once; the top ten carry 3.5% to 4%. The source material was PBMCs, sampled in the first trimester of pregnancy. The receptor source for this set is a female donor in good health, serving as a control in a pregnancy study. Some clones in this sample may be carry-over from other donors' samples.

The rearrangement joins TRBV7-6 to TRBJ2-1; no clear D. V shed 5 bases and J shed 3 bases, with 8 bases lying between them. There are 13 residues in the CDR3. Germline V CDR1 and CDR2: SGHVS, FNYEAQ. The CDR3 loop is CASSANYYNEQFF. The CDR3 DNA sequence: TGTGCCAGCAGCGCGAACTACTACAATGAGCAGTTCTTC.

A few counts support this clone. V and J are TRBV18 and TRBJ1-6, with D tentatively TRBD1 (5 bases). The CDR3 extends over 14 amino acids. V lost 6 bases and J 10 bases, leaving 16 bases between the germline ends. Per germline, CDR1 KGHSH and CDR2 LQKENI. The CDR3 here is CASSKKTGESPLHF. CDR3 DNA: TGTGCCAGCTCGAAAAAAACGGGGGAATCACCCCTCCACTTT.

The gene calls are TRBV7-8 and TRBJ2-3; the match to TRBD2 covers 8 bases. Germline CDR1 reads SGHVS; CDR2 reads FQNEAQ. The CDR3 has 15 amino acids. J gave up 2 bases and V 4 bases, and 5 bases lay outside the gene matches. Here the CDR3 DNA reads TGTGCCAGCAGCTCCCGTAGCGGGGTCACAGATACGCAGTATTTT. It is translated as CASSSRSGVTDTQYF.